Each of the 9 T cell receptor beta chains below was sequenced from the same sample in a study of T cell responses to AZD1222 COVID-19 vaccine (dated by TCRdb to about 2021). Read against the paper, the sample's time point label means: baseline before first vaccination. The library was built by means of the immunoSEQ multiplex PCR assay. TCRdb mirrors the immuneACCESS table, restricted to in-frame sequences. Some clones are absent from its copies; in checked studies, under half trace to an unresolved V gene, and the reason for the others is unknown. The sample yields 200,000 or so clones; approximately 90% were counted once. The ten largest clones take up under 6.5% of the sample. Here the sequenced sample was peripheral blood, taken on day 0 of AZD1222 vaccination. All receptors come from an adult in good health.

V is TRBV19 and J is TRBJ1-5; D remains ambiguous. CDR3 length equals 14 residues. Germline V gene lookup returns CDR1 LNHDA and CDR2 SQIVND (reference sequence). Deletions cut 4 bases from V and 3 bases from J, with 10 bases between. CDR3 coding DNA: TGTGCCAGTAGTACGGGTACCAACAATCAGCCCCAGCATTTT. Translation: CASSTGTNNQPQHF.

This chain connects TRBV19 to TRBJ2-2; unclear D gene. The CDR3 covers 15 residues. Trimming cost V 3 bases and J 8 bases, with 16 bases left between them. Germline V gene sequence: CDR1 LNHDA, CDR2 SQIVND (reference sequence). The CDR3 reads CASSIPRTFVGELFF. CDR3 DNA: TGTGCCAGTAGTATCCCGCGGACGTTCGTGGGGGAGCTGTTTTTT.

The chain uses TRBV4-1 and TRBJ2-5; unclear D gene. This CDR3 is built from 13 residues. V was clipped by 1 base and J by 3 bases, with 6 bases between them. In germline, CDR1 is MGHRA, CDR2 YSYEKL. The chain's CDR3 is CASSQVGEETQYF. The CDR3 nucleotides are TGCGCCAGCAGCCAAGTAGGAGAAGAGACCCAGTACTTC.

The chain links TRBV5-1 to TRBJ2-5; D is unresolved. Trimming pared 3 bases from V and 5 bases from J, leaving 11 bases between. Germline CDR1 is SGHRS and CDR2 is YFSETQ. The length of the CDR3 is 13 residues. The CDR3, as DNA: TGCGCCAGCAGCTCTCGAGACGGGGAGACCCAGTACTTC. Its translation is CASSSRDGETQYF.

CDR3 region: CASSLDIGRAYEQYF. The DNA for the CDR3 is TGTGCCAGCAGCTTAGATATTGGGAGGGCCTACGAGCAGTACTTC. This chain links TRBV7-2 with TRBJ2-7; 7 positions match TRBD2. With 1 base clipped from V and 2 bases from J, the junction kept 5 bases outside the gene matches. Germline assignment: CDR1 SGHTA and CDR2 FQGNSA. This CDR3 contains 15 residues.

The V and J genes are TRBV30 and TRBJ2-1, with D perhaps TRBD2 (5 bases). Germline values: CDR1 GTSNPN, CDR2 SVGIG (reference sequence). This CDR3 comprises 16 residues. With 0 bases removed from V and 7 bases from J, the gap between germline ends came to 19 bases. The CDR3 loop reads CAWSVLGRVGSNEQFF. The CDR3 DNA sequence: TGTGCCTGGAGTGTACTCGGGCGGGTTGGGTCAAATGAGCAGTTCTTC.

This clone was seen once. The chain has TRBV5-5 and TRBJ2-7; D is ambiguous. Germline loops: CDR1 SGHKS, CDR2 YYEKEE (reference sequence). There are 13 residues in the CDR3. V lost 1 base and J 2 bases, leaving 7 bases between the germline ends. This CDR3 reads CASSLWQTYEQYF. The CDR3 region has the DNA TGTGCCAGCAGCTTGTGGCAGACCTACGAGCAGTACTTC.

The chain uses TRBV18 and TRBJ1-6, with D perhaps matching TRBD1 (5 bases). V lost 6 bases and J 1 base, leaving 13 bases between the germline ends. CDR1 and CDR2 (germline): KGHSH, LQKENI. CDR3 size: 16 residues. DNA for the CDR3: TGTGCCAGCTCCCTAAATGCAGGGTCCTATAATTCACCCCTCCACTTT. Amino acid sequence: CASSLNAGSYNSPLHF.

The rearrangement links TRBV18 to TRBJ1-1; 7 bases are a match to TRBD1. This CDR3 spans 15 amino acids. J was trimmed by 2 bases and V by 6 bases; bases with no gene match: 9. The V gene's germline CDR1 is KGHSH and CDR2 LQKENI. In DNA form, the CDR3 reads TGTGCCAGCTCGCCGACAGGGTGGAGCAACACTGAAGCTTTCTTT. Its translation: CASSPTGWSNTEAFF.